The next 29 T cell receptor beta chains were all read from a single sample in a study of blood T cell repertoires in COVID-19. TCRdb's copy holds only in-frame clones and misses some; the assay was immunoSEQ multiplex PCR. The data contain about 280,000 clones, about nine tenths of them singletons. The sample taken for sequencing was peripheral blood. These receptor sequences come from a woman between 25 and 40 years old with COVID-19, enrolled during active disease.

V usage is TRBV5-1 and J usage is TRBJ2-1; possible D gene TRBD2, 6 bases. Germline lookup yields CDR1 SGHRS and CDR2 YFSETQ. The CDR3 length is 14 residues. Deletions cut 3 bases from V and 4 bases from J, with 11 bases between. The CDR3 is CASSSSGEYNEQFF. The CDR3 region has the DNA TGCGCCAGCAGCTCTTCGGGGGAATACAATGAGCAGTTCTTC.

The chain employs TRBV10-3 and TRBJ2-1; maybe TRBD1 (5 bases). Trimming took 2 bases from V and 0 from J, leaving 11 bases between them. Germline V gene lookup returns CDR1 ENHRY and CDR2 SYGVKD. The CDR3 spans 16 residues. The DNA of the CDR3 is TGTGCCATCAGTGAGCCTTCAGGGCTCTCCTACAATGAGCAGTTCTTC. Protein: CAISEPSGLSYNEQFF.

The chain uses TRBV19 and TRBJ1-2; tentative D call: TRBD1 (6 bases). The CDR3 is 16 amino acids. V lost 8 bases and J 4 bases, leaving 23 bases between the germline ends. Germline CDR1 and CDR2: LNHDA and SQIVND (reference sequence). The CDR3 is CASAPGWTDFFYGYTF. CDR3 DNA: TGTGCCAGTGCGCCGGGCTGGACAGATTTTTTCTATGGCTACACCTTC.

The V call is TRBV25-1, the J call TRBJ1-2; tentative D call: TRBD1 (5 bases). Germline V lookup: CDR1 MGHDK, CDR2 SYGVNS. The CDR3 has 13 amino acids. Trimming took off 4 bases at V and 4 bases at J, with 10 bases between the two ends. In nucleotides, the CDR3 is TGTGCCAGCAGTGGGGCAGGGCTCTATGGCTACACCTTC. Residues: CASSGAGLYGYTF.

The V and J genes are TRBV4-2 and TRBJ2-3; TRBD2 matches at 13 bases. J lost 5 bases, V lost 0 bases, and 5 bases had no gene match. CDR1 and CDR2 (germline): LGHNA, YNFKEQ. The CDR3 covers 17 residues. CDR3 loop: CASSQDGLAGEGDTQYF. Here the CDR3 DNA reads TGTGCCAGCAGCCAAGATGGACTAGCGGGAGAGGGAGATACGCAGTATTTT.

The genes are TRBV3-1 (or the pseudogene TRBV3-2) and TRBJ1-1; 10 nucleotides agree with TRBD1. Germline values: CDR1 LGHDT, CDR2 YNNKEL (reference sequence). This CDR3 is built from 17 residues. J was trimmed by 3 bases and V by 4 bases; bases with no gene match: 11. The CDR3 DNA reads TGTGCCAGCAGCCCTCGTCTCCCGGGACAGGGGTACACTGAAGCTTTCTTT. Residues: CASSPRLPGQGYTEAFF.

This chain links TRBV7-8 with TRBJ1-2; D gene uncertain. V lost 5 bases and J lost 5, with 12 bases in between. The CDR3 totals 13 residues. Germline assignment: CDR1 SGHVS and CDR2 FQNEAQ. CDR3 DNA sequence: TGTGCCAGCAGCCGAGATAAAAATTATGGCTACACCTTC. Amino acid sequence: CASSRDKNYGYTF.

The CDR3 loop is CASSQDLSRGSYNEQFF. The CDR3, as DNA: TGCGCCAGCAGCCAAGATCTAAGCCGCGGGTCATACAATGAGCAGTTCTTC. The chain combines TRBV4-1 with TRBJ2-1; D possibly corresponds to TRBD2 (5 bases). Germline-derived CDR1 and CDR2 are MGHRA and YSYEKL. V dropped 0 bases and J dropped 4 bases, with 16 bases sitting between them. The CDR3 runs 17 residues.

The gene calls are TRBV5-8 and TRBJ2-5, with D possibly matching TRBD2 (7 bases). The CDR3 has 16 amino acids. Germline-derived CDR1 and CDR2 are SGHTS and YDEGEE. The ends were cut back, 4 bases at V and 1 base at J, with 17 bases in the middle. CDR3 in DNA: TGTGCCAGCAGCGGGGGGCAGGGAGGGCTCCAAGAGACCCAGTACTTC. Amino acid sequence: CASSGGQGGLQETQYF.

A word on this clone: The same CDR3 arises from other DNA sequences in this sample as well. The chain employs TRBV27 and TRBJ2-7, with 7 bases identical to TRBD1. Germline CDR1 is MNHEY and CDR2 is SMNVEV (reference sequence). The CDR3 extends over 13 amino acids. The ends lost 5 bases at V and 4 bases at J; junction bases unmatched: 5. Here the CDR3 reads CASSPRQGYEQYF. Written as DNA, the CDR3 is TGTGCCAGCAGTCCGAGACAGGGTTACGAGCAGTACTTC.

The V gene is TRBV29-1, the J gene TRBJ1-1; 8 positions match TRBD1. The germline CDR1 and CDR2 sequences are SQVTM and ANQGSEA. This CDR3 has 11 residues. J gave up 4 bases and V 6 bases, and 1 base lay outside the gene matches. This CDR3 is CSVTGGTEAFF. DNA for the CDR3: TGCAGCGTAACAGGGGGCACTGAAGCTTTCTTT. The entire variable domain, with the rest obtained from reference TRBV29-1 and TRBJ1-1, is as follows: SAVISQKPSRDICQRGTSLTIQCQVDSQVTMMFWYRQQPGQSLTLIATANQGSEATYESGFVIDKFPISRPNLTFSTLTVSNMSPEDSSIYLCSVTGGTEAFFGQGTRLTVV.

The DNA of the CDR3 is TGTGCCAGCAGCTTCACAGGATTGACTGAAGCTTTCTTT. Translation: CASSFTGLTEAFF. The chain employs TRBV7-9 and TRBJ1-1; D is possibly TRBD1 (5 bases). Germline lookup yields CDR1 SEHNR and CDR2 FQNEAQ (reference sequence). Trimming left V 3 bases short and J 5 bases short, with 10 bases between. The length of the CDR3 is 13 residues.

The rearrangement links TRBV28 to TRBJ1-5; 7 bases fit TRBD1. This CDR3 is built from 14 residues. Germline assignment: CDR1 MDHEN and CDR2 SYDVKM. The J segment lost 7 bases and the V segment lost 6 bases, leaving 9 bases of the junction unmatched. The CDR3 protein is CASREEQGTQPQHF. CDR3 nucleotides: TGTGCCAGCAGGGAAGAACAGGGGACGCAGCCCCAGCATTTT.

The V and J genes are TRBV3-1 (or the pseudogene TRBV3-2) and TRBJ1-4; a weak D match, TRBD1 (6 bases). The germline CDR1 and CDR2 sequences are LGHDT and YNNKEL (reference sequence). This CDR3 is 14 amino acids long. V lost 5 bases and J lost 7, with 14 bases in between. CDR3 nucleotides: TGTGCCAGCAGCTTACGCCAGGGGAGTGAAAAACTGTTTTTT. Translating gives CASSLRQGSEKLFF.

This CDR3 reads CASSLVRTGVYNEQFF. CDR3 sequence (DNA): TGTGCCAGCAGCTTAGTTCGGACAGGGGTATACAATGAGCAGTTCTTC. V and J are TRBV11-2 and TRBJ2-1; 9 bases are shared with TRBD1. This CDR3 contains 16 residues. V lost 1 base and J lost 4; bases outside the gene matches: 5. Germline V CDR1 and CDR2: SGHAT, FQNNGV.

This clone was observed once. The rearrangement links TRBV5-5 to TRBJ1-3, with 7 bases fitting TRBD1. CDR3 length: 15 amino acids. The V segment lost 5 bases and the J segment 0 bases; nucleotides outside the gene matches: 5. Germline V gene lookup returns CDR1 SGHKS and CDR2 YYEKEE (reference sequence). The CDR3 region is CASRPQGVSGNTIYF. CDR3 bases: TGTGCCAGCAGACCGCAGGGGGTCTCTGGAAACACCATATATTTT.

V is TRBV5-6 and J is TRBJ2-1, with 7 bases that match TRBD2. V trimming: 2 bases; J trimming: 3 bases; junction bases outside the gene matches: 5. The CDR3 is made up of 15 amino acids. Looked up from germline, CDR1 is SGHDT and CDR2 is YYEEEE. As DNA, the CDR3 is TGTGCCAGCAGCTTTTTTGGGACTAACTACAATGAGCAGTTCTTC. Residues: CASSFFGTNYNEQFF.

This chain connects TRBV4-1 to TRBJ1-2; D gene unclear. Germline loops: CDR1 MGHRA, CDR2 YSYEKL. The CDR3 spans 17 residues. The V end lost 5 bases, the J end lost 7 bases, and 26 bases lay between the germline ends. In DNA, the CDR3 is TGCGCCAGCAGCGAAATGGTGTCTTCAGTGAGGTTTGGTGGCTACACCTTC. Translating it yields CASSEMVSSVRFGGYTF.

The chain couples TRBV19 to TRBJ2-7, with TRBD1 as a possible D gene (6 bases). Between the trimmed V and J ends, which lost 4 bases and 3 bases, there was a span of 16 bases. The CDR3 has 15 residues. From germline, CDR1 is LNHDA and CDR2 SQIVND (reference sequence). The CDR3 nucleotides are TGTGCCAGTAGTAAGGCAGGGGTTGGTATCTACGAGCAGTACTTC. Translation: CASSKAGVGIYEQYF.

This clone was counted a single time. The rearrangement joins TRBV3-1 (or the pseudogene TRBV3-2) to TRBJ1-2; TRBD1 agrees at 7 bases. The V gene's germline CDR1 is LGHDT and CDR2 YNNKEL (reference sequence). V shed 4 bases, J shed 8 bases, and the junction held 10 bases outside the gene matches. This CDR3 contains 14 residues. The DNA of the CDR3 is TGTGCCAGCAGCCCCAGGGGGTCGGTCCGGGGCTACACCTTC. It specifies CASSPRGSVRGYTF.

This clone was counted only a few times. V usage is TRBV6-5 and J usage is TRBJ1-2; D might be TRBD1 (6 bases). The germline V gene encodes CDR1 MNHEY and CDR2 SVGAGI. Trimming cost V 5 bases and J 8 bases, with 9 bases left between them. This CDR3 spans 11 amino acids. CDR3 nucleotide sequence: TGTGCCAGCAGTAACAGGGACGGCTACACCTTC. It yields the protein CASSNRDGYTF.

The genes are TRBV20-1 and TRBJ1-2; 7 positions agree with TRBD1. Looked up from germline, CDR1 is DFQATT and CDR2 is SNEGSKA (reference sequence). The junction had 5 bases not matched to a gene; V was cut back by 6 bases and J by 7 bases. The CDR3 runs to 11 residues. Here the CDR3 reads CSARQGSGYTF. In nucleotides, the CDR3 is TGCAGTGCGCGACAGGGTAGTGGCTACACCTTC.

The chain joins TRBV6-5 to TRBJ1-2, with a possible D match to TRBD1 (5 bases). Germline lookup yields CDR1 MNHEY and CDR2 SVGAGI. There are 13 residues in the CDR3. Trimming shortened V by 6 bases and J by 3 bases, and 11 bases separated the two germline ends. The DNA of the CDR3 is TGTGCCAGCAGGGGCCGGGGGTACTATGGCTACACCTTC. This codes for CASRGRGYYGYTF.

The gene calls are TRBV18 and TRBJ2-3; a possible D gene is TRBD1 (8 bases). CDR1 is KGHSH, CDR2 LQKENI, per germline. This CDR3 has 15 amino acids. The ends were cut back, 2 bases at V and 5 bases at J, with 14 bases in the middle. The CDR3 reads CASSPTGGVGDTQYF. The CDR3 DNA is TGTGCCAGCTCACCAACAGGGGGGGTCGGAGATACGCAGTATTTT.

This chain connects TRBV9 to TRBJ2-7; weak D call: TRBD1 (5 bases). The CDR3 covers 15 residues. Germline CDR1 SGDLS, CDR2 YYNGEE. V shed 0 bases and J shed 3 bases, with 13 bases lying between them. CDR3 protein: CASSVAPGADYEQYF. Written as DNA, the CDR3 is TGTGCCAGCAGCGTAGCTCCTGGGGCCGACTACGAGCAGTACTTC.

This chain links TRBV18 with TRBJ2-4; D call uncertain. The CDR3 has 14 residues. The V end lost 3 bases, the J end lost 5 bases, and 11 bases lay between the germline ends. Per germline, CDR1 KGHSH and CDR2 LQKENI. CDR3 loop: CASSPSVFQNIQYF. The CDR3 region has the DNA TGTGCCAGCTCACCTTCCGTTTTTCAAAACATTCAGTACTTC.

Worth noting for this clone: This CDR3 is also generated by other DNA sequences in the sample. The chain joins TRBV6-6 to TRBJ1-2; unclear D gene. The CDR3 consists of 12 residues. Germline V gene data show CDR1 as MNHNY and CDR2 as SVGAGI (reference sequence). Trimming stripped 6 bases from V and 1 base from J, with 6 bases between. CDR3 nucleotides: TGTGCCAGCAGGACGGGTAACTATGGCTACACCTTC. The encoded protein is CASRTGNYGYTF.

This clone was detected only a few times. The V and J genes are TRBV7-2 and TRBJ1-1, with 8 bases lining up with TRBD1. The length of the CDR3 is 13 residues. Per germline, CDR1 SGHTA and CDR2 FQGNSA. Unmatched junction bases numbered 6, after V lost 4 bases and J lost 8 bases. Here the CDR3 DNA reads TGTGCCAGCAGCTGGACAGGGCTAAGGGAAGCTTTCTTT. Translated, it gives CASSWTGLREAFF.

V gene TRBV4-2 combines with J gene TRBJ1-1; no reliable D call. The V gene's germline CDR1 is LGHNA and CDR2 YNFKEQ. CDR3 length: 14 amino acids. Trimming removed 3 bases from V and 1 base from J, with 9 bases in between. CDR3 nucleotide sequence: TGTGCCAGCAGCCAGGGCTCAGGGAACACTGAAGCTTTCTTT. As protein: CASSQGSGNTEAFF.